This T cell receptor (beta chain) was identified in a study of a mutant IDH1 vaccine in newly diagnosed glioma. Study-level information: An approximately 62% male, roughly 40% female split and a mean age of approximately 40 years characterized treated patients.

Per the germline V gene, CDR1 is LGHNA and CDR2 is YSLEER. Trimming took 0 bases from V and 13 from J, leaving 12 bases between them. This CDR3 is built from 13 residues. Profiling relied on immunoSEQ multiplex PCR, and the TCRdb table lists in-frame clones only, not all of them. The table lists tens of thousands of clones, about 80% of them singletons. This sample's time point: baseline, week 1 (first vaccination visit). Treatment noted: pre-vaccination baseline after standard-of-care therapy. Diagnosis in the donors showed new WHO grade 3 or 4 astrocytomas that were IDH1-mutant and ATRX-lost. The material sequenced was PBMCs, taken from a glioma patient treated with radiotherapy, temozolomide or both. The sequence was collected from a man aged 30 to 45 with glioma. V gene TRBV4-3 combines with J gene TRBJ1-4; perhaps TRBD1 as D (5 bases). CDR3 in DNA: TGCGCCAGCAGCCAAGATAGGTCTGGGGGACTGTTTTTT. It encodes CASSQDRSGGLFF.